This T cell receptor (beta chain) was recorded in a study of CD8 T cells in Susac syndrome (dated 2019 in TCRdb). Context from the whole study: Whether CD8+ T cell activation and differentiation in Susac syndrome was antigen driven was tested using repertoire sequencing. The study compared CD8+ T cell repertoire clonality among roughly eleven healthy donors, approximately 14 Susac syndrome patients and approximately 16 multiple sclerosis patients.

Looking up the germline V gene yields CDR1 KGHSH and CDR2 LQKENI. Measured from the cysteine to the phenylalanine, the CDR3 is 14 residues long. Just the 42-base CDR3 DNA is kept, in frame starting at base 1. Trimming leaves V shorter by 3 bases and J shorter by 4 bases, with the junction holding 2 bases beyond the gene matches. RNA was extracted using the RNeasy kit, and roughly 0.5 to 1 ug of the RNA was reverse transcribed with random hexamers. TCR beta CDR3 regions were amplified with the immunoSEQ multiplex PCR assay covering 54 Vbeta and 13 Jbeta segments. Bias from PCR amplification was corrected by using a synthetic template baseline for primer optimization and for computational correction. As for the authors' bioinformatics: Reads were annotated to V, D and J genes according to IMGT and were analyzed with immunoSEQ Analyzer, with only productive sequences retained. Clonality was calculated as one minus the Shannon entropy normalized by log2 of the number of productive unique sequences. For each patient and control, public and private clones were evaluated within the 100 most prevalent clones. A clone was defined as Susac-specific if it was absent from the healthy and MS cohorts, from 950 to 1,300 published viral clones and from other ImmuneACCESS disease sequences. TCRdb ran its own pipeline on the public reads, namely fastp trimming at Q25 and MiXCR clone calling, and kept in-frame beta chains. Rows with one shared CDR3 protein collapse into an entry with the most common genes and DNA. The V and J calls come from TCRdb's annotation, not from the publication. Counted in this sample were hundreds of thousands of distinct CDR3 sequences; around 83% of them appeared once. The ten largest clones take up about 0.12% of the sample.

High-throughput TCR beta sequencing profiled peripheral blood CD8+ and CD4+ T cells from healthy donors, Susac syndrome patients and multiple sclerosis patients. Multiple sclerosis controls were treatment-naive patients with stable or active relapsing-remitting disease fulfilling revised McDonald criteria. Bulk CD8+ and CD4+ T cells were purified magnetically by negative isolation, whereas CD8+ TEMRA cells were enriched by FACS. Blood was drawn into EDTA tubes, processed within 24 hours, and PBMCs were isolated by density gradient centrifugation. PBMCs intended for TCR sequencing were cryopreserved in liquid nitrogen and thawed later in a water bath at 37 degrees C. The sorted or isolated CD4+, CD8+ and CD8+ TEMRA cells had a purity of 90% or higher. Points on this clonotype: Its antigen has not been determined. The input lacks base qualities; no much larger clone sits a single base away.

Study-wide conclusions, independent of this receptor: The TCR sequencing and HLA analysis was acknowledged to have included a relatively small number of individuals.

This TCR came from a human donor with multiple sclerosis. The sample comprised CD8+ T cells from PBMCs. This chain joins TRBV18 to TRBJ1-5, with 8 central nucleotides matching TRBD1. CDR3 loop: CASSPDRANQPQHF. The DNA sequence is TGTGCCAGCTCACCGGACAGGGCGAATCAGCCCCAGCATTTT.